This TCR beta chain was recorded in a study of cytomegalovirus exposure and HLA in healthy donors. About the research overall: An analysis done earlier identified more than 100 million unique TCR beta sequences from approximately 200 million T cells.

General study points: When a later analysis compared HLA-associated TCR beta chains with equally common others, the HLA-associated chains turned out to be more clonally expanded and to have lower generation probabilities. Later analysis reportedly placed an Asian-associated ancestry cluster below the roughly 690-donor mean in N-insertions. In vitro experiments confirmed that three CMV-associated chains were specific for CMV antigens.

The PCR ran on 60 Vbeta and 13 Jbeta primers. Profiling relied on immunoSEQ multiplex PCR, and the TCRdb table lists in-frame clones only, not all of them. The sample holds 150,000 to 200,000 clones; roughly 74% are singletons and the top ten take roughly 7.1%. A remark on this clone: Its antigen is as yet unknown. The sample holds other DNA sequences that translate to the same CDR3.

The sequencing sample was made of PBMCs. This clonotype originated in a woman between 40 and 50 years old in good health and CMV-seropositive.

In nucleotides, the CDR3 is TGTGCCAGCAAGACTAGCGGAAACACCGGGGAGCTGTTTTTT. It codes for CASKTSGNTGELFF. The chain has TRBV19 and TRBJ2-2, with 9 bases matching TRBD2. The CDR3 length is 14 residues. The germline CDR1 and CDR2 sequences are LNHDA and SQIVND (reference sequence). V was clipped by 9 bases and J by 2 bases; unmatched bases: 4. The whole variable domain, filled in from reference TRBV19 and TRBJ2-2, reads DGGITQSPKYLFRKEGQNVTLSCEQNLNHDAMYWYRQDPGQGLRLIYYSQIVNDFQKGDIAEGYSVSREKKESFPLTVTSAQKNPTAFYLCASKTSGNTGELFFGEGSRLTVL.